Given below is one T cell receptor beta chain in context. This sample stems from a study of post-analysis software for immune sequencing data. Study-level background: Included courses were relapsing-remitting and secondary progressive multiple sclerosis; progressive-relapsing multiple sclerosis was also included.

Unique molecular identifiers were carried by the TCR beta cDNA libraries. MiXCR was run by TCRdb on the PCR reads, yielding one entry per CDR3 protein. Found here are 750,000 to 900,000 distinct CDR3 sequences, around 45% of them singletons; the top ten hold roughly 5.2%. This receptor was taken from a girl between 10 and 17 years old with multiple sclerosis. The sample consisted of blood.

CDR3 amino acids: CASSLSATETQYF. The DNA for the CDR3 is TGTGCCAGCAGCTTAAGTGCCACAGAGACCCAGTACTTC. The chain joins TRBV7-3 to TRBJ2-5; D is unresolved. The CDR3 covers 13 residues. Trimming left V 1 base short and J 4 bases short, with 7 bases between. Germline CDR1 reads SGHTA; CDR2 reads FQGTGA.